The rows below give T cell receptor beta chains drawn from one sample of a study of blood T cell repertoires in COVID-19. Measured with immunoSEQ multiplex PCR; TCRdb has only the in-frame clones, and not every one. The sample lists under 45,000 clones; more than 80% were seen once. Sequencing was performed on peripheral blood. These receptors all stem from a man between 60 and 75 years old with active COVID-19. The CDR3 runs from the conserved cysteine through the conserved F or W. The order of the fields is CDR3 protein, CDR3 DNA, clone size, V gene, D gene, J gene. A D gene is named only where the DNA matches it firmly. Clone size appears in some rows only: once, few, many, or a class for an expanded clone.

CDR3: CASSTGGTDTQYF
DNA: TGTGCCAGCAGTACCGGGGGCACAGATACGCAGTATTTT
size: .
V: TRBV6-4
D: .
J: TRBJ2-3

CDR3: CSESNWTSGTDTQYF
DNA: TGCAGCGAATCTAACTGGACTAGCGGCACAGATACGCAGTATTTT
size: .
V: TRBV29-1
D: TRBD2
J: TRBJ2-3

CDR3: CASSPGRGAVYGYTF
DNA: TGCGCCAGCAGCCCCGGCCGGGGGGCGGTCTATGGCTACACCTTC
size: .
V: TRBV4-3
D: .
J: TRBJ1-2

CDR3: CASSSLRQENQPQHF
DNA: TGTGCCAGCAGCTCACTACGACAGGAGAATCAGCCCCAGCATTTT
size: .
V: TRBV11-3
D: .
J: TRBJ1-5

CDR3: CASNWGRGPTDTQYF
DNA: TGTGCCAGCAATTGGGGCAGGGGGCCCACAGATACGCAGTATTTT
size: .
V: TRBV6-5
D: TRBD1
J: TRBJ2-3

CDR3: CASGGTGETGELFF
DNA: TGCGCCAGCGGGGGGACAGGGGAAACCGGGGAGCTGTTTTTT
size: .
V: TRBV5-1
D: TRBD1
J: TRBJ2-2

CDR3: CATQSIRLAYEQYF
DNA: TGTGCCACCCAGAGTATTCGACTAGCCTACGAGCAGTACTTC
size: .
V: TRBV28
D: .
J: TRBJ2-7

CDR3: CASSLLGTGATDTQYF
DNA: TGTGCCAGCAGTTTATTAGGGACAGGGGCGACAGATACGCAGTATTTT
size: .
V: TRBV28
D: TRBD1
J: TRBJ2-3

CDR3: CATKAPSGRAVSYEQYF
DNA: TGTGCCACCAAAGCCCCTAGCGGGAGGGCCGTTTCCTACGAGCAGTACTTC
size: .
V: TRBV7-9
D: TRBD2
J: TRBJ2-7

CDR3: CASSPIQGAGNSPLHF
DNA: TGTGCCAGCAGTCCAATACAGGGGGCAGGGAATTCACCCCTCCACTTT
size: .
V: TRBV27
D: TRBD1
J: TRBJ1-6

CDR3: CASSLERLAGVAEQYF
DNA: TGTGCCAGCAGCTTAGAACGACTAGCGGGAGTGGCCGAGCAGTACTTC
size: .
V: TRBV7-2
D: TRBD2
J: TRBJ2-7

CDR3: CASSPAVTSYEQYF
DNA: TGTGCCAGCAGCCCCGCGGTAACATCTTACGAGCAGTACTTC
size: few
V: TRBV7-9
D: .
J: TRBJ2-7

CDR3: CASSLNRVEQYF
DNA: TGTGCCAGCTCACTCAACAGGGTAGAGCAGTACTTC
size: .
V: TRBV18
D: .
J: TRBJ2-7

CDR3: CASSFGGQNFNSPLHF
DNA: TGCGCCAGCAGCTTCGGTGGGCAGAACTTTAATTCACCCCTCCACTTT
size: .
V: TRBV5-1
D: .
J: TRBJ1-6

CDR3: CAISESGTVTETQYF
DNA: TGTGCCATCAGTGAGTCCGGGACAGTTACAGAGACCCAGTACTTC
size: .
V: TRBV10-3
D: TRBD1
J: TRBJ2-5

CDR3: CASRRDRAGRSEQYF
DNA: TGTGCCAGCAGGAGGGACAGGGCAGGGCGGAGCGAGCAGTACTTC
size: .
V: TRBV27
D: TRBD1
J: TRBJ2-7

CDR3: CASSVGGGEAYEQYF
DNA: TGTGCCAGCAGCGTAGGGGGGGGTGAGGCCTACGAGCAGTACTTC
size: .
V: TRBV9
D: TRBD2
J: TRBJ2-7

CDR3: CASSQTGTGASSSTDTQYF
DNA: TGCGCCAGCAGCCAAACCGGGACAGGGGCCTCTAGTAGCACAGATACGCAGTATTTT
size: .
V: TRBV4-1
D: TRBD1
J: TRBJ2-3

CDR3: CASSQGSETQYF
DNA: TGTGCCAGCAGTCAGGGTTCAGAGACCCAGTACTTC
size: .
V: TRBV12-3/TRBV12-4
D: .
J: TRBJ2-5

CDR3: CASRGGGPGELFF
DNA: TGTGCCAGCAGGGGGGGAGGCCCCGGGGAGCTGTTTTTT
size: .
V: TRBV6-5
D: .
J: TRBJ2-2

CDR3: CASSIGDSRSSYEQYF
DNA: TGTGCCAGTAGTATTGGGGACTCACGGAGCTCCTACGAGCAGTACTTC
size: .
V: TRBV19
D: .
J: TRBJ2-7

CDR3: CSVEGTGGAYEQYF
DNA: TGCAGCGTTGAAGGGACAGGGGGAGCCTACGAGCAGTACTTC
size: medium-sized
V: TRBV29-1
D: TRBD1
J: TRBJ2-7

CDR3: CASSGRDRGSGAKNIQYF
DNA: TGTGCCAGTAGTGGGCGGGACAGGGGAAGTGGAGCCAAAAACATTCAGTACTTC
size: .
V: TRBV19
D: TRBD1
J: TRBJ2-4

CDR3: CASSYRGQNQPQHF
DNA: TGTGCCAGCAGTTACAGGGGCCAAAATCAGCCCCAGCATTTT
size: .
V: TRBV6-5
D: .
J: TRBJ1-5